The next 10 T cell receptor beta chains were all read from a single sample in a study of radiotherapy plus CTLA-4 blockade in lung cancer. TCRdb keeps only in-frame clones here, not all; method: immunoSEQ multiplex PCR. Of 25,000 to 35,000 clones listed, 60% to 80% are singletons. The source was peripheral blood, collected from a patient treated with radiotherapy plus ipilimumab. The source is a human donor with non-small cell lung cancer whose response to radiotherapy plus ipilimumab could not be evaluated.

V and J are TRBV18 and TRBJ2-1; no clear D. The ends were cut back, 3 bases at V and 8 bases at J, with 17 bases in the middle. The CDR3 loop spans 15 amino acids. Germline V lookup: CDR1 KGHSH, CDR2 LQKENI. The CDR3 nucleotides read TGTGCCAGCTCACCGGTTGCGGTAGGCGGATATGAGCAGTTCTTC. It encodes CASSPVAVGGYEQFF.

The chain combines TRBV6-8 with TRBJ2-7; 7 nucleotides agree with TRBD1. Germline assignment: CDR1 MNHGY and CDR2 SAAAGT. The CDR3 length is 12 residues. V shed 5 bases and J 3 bases; nucleotides not matched to a gene: 1. The CDR3, as DNA: TGTGCCAGCAGTGACAGGGTCTACGAGCAGTACTTC. It is translated as CASSDRVYEQYF.

The table lists this clone with a few counts. The chain employs TRBV19 and TRBJ2-3; perhaps TRBD1 as D (5 bases). The CDR3 is made up of 14 amino acids. In germline, CDR1 is LNHDA, CDR2 SQIVND (reference sequence). V lost 5 bases to trimming and J lost 4 bases, with 13 bases between them. CDR3 sequence (DNA): TGTGCCAGTAGTCCATCCAGGGTAGCAGATACGCAGTATTTT. Protein: CASSPSRVADTQYF.

The chain employs TRBV6-4 and TRBJ1-1; a possible D gene is TRBD1 (5 bases). The CDR3 totals 13 residues. Deletions cut 3 bases from V and 3 bases from J, with 8 bases between. Germline CDR1 MRHNA, CDR2 SNTAGT. The CDR3 region is CASSEGRDTEAFF. CDR3 sequence (DNA): TGTGCCAGCAGTGAAGGCAGGGACACTGAAGCTTTCTTT.

This clone occurred a few times. This chain joins TRBV6-1 and TRBJ2-3; D may be TRBD2 (6 bases). Germline loops: CDR1 MNHNS, CDR2 SASEGT. With 6 bases removed from V and 2 bases from J, the gap between germline ends came to 12 bases. The CDR3 extends over 14 amino acids. CDR3 in amino acids: CASSRGSATDTQYF. The DNA for the CDR3 is TGTGCCAGCAGCCGGGGGAGCGCCACAGATACGCAGTATTTT.

The chain couples TRBV11-3 to TRBJ2-3; tentatively, D is TRBD2 (5 bases). CDR3 length equals 13 residues. Germline CDR1 is SGHNT and CDR2 is YENEEA. Trimming removed 3 bases at V and 6 bases at J, with 10 bases between. Written as DNA, the CDR3 is TGTGCCAGCAGCTTGCGGGTACAGGATACGCAGTATTTT. It yields the protein CASSLRVQDTQYF. Looking up the rest from reference TRBV11-3 and TRBJ2-3 gives the full variable domain: EAGVVQSPRYKIIEKKQPVAFWCNPISGHNTLYWYLQNLGQGPELLIRYENEEAVDDSQLPKDRFSAERLKGVDSTLKIQPAELGDSAVYLCASSLRVQDTQYFGPGTRLTVL.

The genes are TRBV28 and TRBJ2-4; 8 positions match TRBD2. The J segment lost 2 bases and the V segment lost 6 bases, leaving 9 bases of the junction unmatched. There are 16 residues in the CDR3. Germline-derived CDR1 and CDR2 are MDHEN and SYDVKM. This CDR3 is CASSSTGGGTKNIQYF. In nucleotides, the CDR3 is TGTGCCAGCAGCTCCACCGGGGGGGGAACCAAAAACATTCAGTACTTC.

J is TRBJ2-3 and V is TRBV6-1, with TRBD2 matching over 7 bases. The CDR3 has 13 residues. Germline V gene lookup returns CDR1 MNHNS and CDR2 SASEGT. The V gene end was trimmed by 7 bases and the J gene end by 4 bases; junction bases not matched to a gene: 5. The CDR3 DNA reads TGTGCCAGCACTCGGGGGAGGGCAGATACGCAGTATTTT. This sequence encodes CASTRGRADTQYF.

The chain has TRBV6-5 and TRBJ2-3, with TRBD1 matching over 7 bases. The trim removed 0 bases at V and 6 bases at J, leaving 3 bases unmatched. This CDR3 comprises 14 residues. In germline, CDR1 is MNHEY, CDR2 SVGAGI. This chain's CDR3 is CASSYSTGSDTQYF. The CDR3 DNA sequence: TGTGCCAGCAGTTACTCGACAGGGTCGGATACGCAGTATTTT.

This chain connects TRBV15 to TRBJ2-2; 7 nucleotides agree with TRBD2. The CDR3 spans 16 residues. The V and J ends lost 5 bases and 3 bases, in that order; junction bases with no gene match: 9. Germline lookup yields CDR1 LNHNV and CDR2 YYDKDF (reference sequence). The CDR3 DNA reads TGTGCCACCAGCCCGTCGGGGGGATGGGACACCGGGGAGCTGTTTTTT. Encoded protein: CATSPSGGWDTGELFF.